This T cell receptor beta chain was retrieved from a study of cytomegalovirus exposure and HLA in healthy donors (dated by TCRdb to between 2016 and 2019). Describing the broader study: An earlier analysis of several hundred of the donors reported 276 Gb of sequence data and 100 million to 140 million unique TCR beta sequences from about 179 million T cells. A separate validation cohort of 100 to 150 different subjects was used in addition to the 666-subject first cohort. Donor age, sex, ethnicity and CMV serostatus were compiled alongside the repertoire data. In an earlier analysis of several hundred of the donors, high-throughput TCR beta sequencing was used to judge whether each TCR beta V gene segment behaved as functional or pseudogenic. Of the roughly 400 genotyped donors, roughly 80% fell in the genetic ancestry cluster associated with self-reported Caucasian donors. Rather than drawing on any new phenotypic data, the later analysis identified candidate immune exposures from TCR beta sequences and the way those sequences occurred across donors. All discovery cohort repertoires had been generated on a single sequencing platform. Across 398 genotyped donors of the cohort, an average of roughly 200,000 unique TCR beta nucleotide sequences per donor were sequenced, and approximately 17% of those sequences were non-productive. The study combined high-throughput TCR immunosequencing, statistical association of individual TCRs with disease status, and machine learning to predict cytomegalovirus infection status. Typing coverage differed by locus: A, B, C, DRB1 and DQB1 were typed in about 620-640 donors, DQA1 in around 500, DPA1 in approximately 610, and DPB1 in 450 to 490. About 5 DR-DQ haplotypes were handled as single units for association and clustering, since linkage in the cohort was strong. A later analysis re-examined previously published TCR beta repertoires from hundreds of donors and added high-resolution HLA genotyping to investigate patterns of TCR occurrence. A later genetic analysis used genome-wide SNP genotypes for about three fifths of the 666 donors, treating that subset as a discovery cohort. The aim of the study was to test whether cataloging public T cell receptors could identify signatures of past pathogen exposure. HLA typing covered class I and class II loci at four-digit resolution. An early release that covered roughly 600 HLA-typed donors contained 250 to 350 gigabases of sequencing data and tens of millions of unique TCR sequences. The study profiled the T cell repertoires of about 720 subjects by immunosequencing and related them to cytomegalovirus serostatus. Study-wide findings and limitations: A cluster of highly shared sequence variants was judged likely to represent a technical artifact of the sequencing pipeline. A later analysis reported that several top co-occurrence clusters appeared linked to parvovirus B19, influenza, CMV and Epstein-Barr virus. It was suggested by the authors that the approach could potentially be generalized to other disease states and immunological phenotypes. In vitro tests confirmed that a few of the cytomegalovirus-associated TCR beta chains recognize cytomegalovirus antigens. A further reported finding was that TCR beta sequences accurately predicted the HLA-A and HLA-B alleles for most subjects in the first cohort. Most TCR sequences were observed very rarely across donors, whereas some public TCRs were present in many individuals. CMV serostatus was the only immune exposure information available for the cohort. The study listed 164 TCR beta chains as associated with cytomegalovirus. Correlated functional status among segregating V segments might be attributable to linkage disequilibrium, but an unknown experimental factor could not be ruled out. Compared with the roughly 670-donor mean, donors in an Asian-associated ancestry cluster had fewer N-insertions in productive TCRs, according to a later genetic analysis. Compared with equally common non-associated chains, HLA-associated TCR beta chains in a later analysis were more clonally expanded and had lower generation probabilities. In a later analysis, most CMV-associated TCR beta chains were found to appear HLA-restricted, with HLA associations seemingly driven largely by CMV exposure. The earlier analysis of 587 of the donors excluded approximately 15 rarely observed V segments, including chromosome 9 orphons, because counts were too low. V-gene and J-gene trimming of TCR beta chains was associated with a missense DCLRE1C variant in a later genetic analysis, and the association was replicated in an independent cohort. When HLA alleles, especially DR and DQ, strongly co-occurred, TCR associations were difficult to assign to individual alleles. Presence/absence analyses assumed roughly uniform sequencing depth across donors, an assumption that may not hold. The classifier was reported to diagnose cytomegalovirus status with high specificity and sensitivity in both the original cohort and the validation cohort. At a false discovery rate of 0.05, a later analysis linked fewer than 20,000 TCR beta sequences to specific HLA alleles. In an earlier analysis of some 500 of the donors, most TCR beta V segments appeared in productive rearrangements about 87% or about 30% of the time, broadly matching IMGT annotations. Because HLA typing was unavailable for some donors at each locus, only the typed subset was used in association tests. The cohort was sequenced for TCR beta chains only, and without alpha or paired-chain data the features that could be detected were limited. In a later analysis, TCR association rates were found to vary across HLA loci, with the most associated TCRs seen for DRB1 alleles and the fewest for HLA-C alleles. Some IMGT-functional V segments, including TRBV6-2 and TRBV6-3, could not be distinguished by the 87-base-pair reads and were therefore excluded.

The cohort was made up of about 670 healthy bone marrow donors. Cohort members were all nominally healthy when sampled, although unrecorded immune exposures were likely present. The donor was CMV seronegative and was included in the group of 352 seronegative cohort members. A peripheral blood sample was provided by each donor, and peripheral blood mononuclear cells were used for TCR beta sequencing. The Qiagen DNeasy Blood Extraction Kit was used to extract genomic DNA from the blood cell samples. To prepare the library, the immunoSEQ multiplex PCR assay was applied. For the multiplex PCR, a mixture combining 60 forward primers for TCR Vbeta segments and 13 reverse primers for TCR Jbeta segments was used. A multiplex PCR assay on genomic DNA amplified the CDR3 region of rearranged TCR beta genes. The Illumina HiSeq System was used to sequence the amplified TCR beta libraries as 87-base-pair reads. Processing in the source paper ran as follows. Across the 600 to 700 repertoires, a later analysis counted approximately 83 million unique TCR beta chains, about 10 million of which were shared by at least two donors. A nearest-neighbor algorithm error-corrected the raw reads and collapsed the reads into unique sequences, merging closely related sequences to remove PCR and sequencing errors. CDR3 sequences were aligned to IMGT reference sequences to assign V, D and J gene segments. Each retained sequence needed at least a six-nucleotide match to both a V gene segment and a J gene segment. A rearrangement counted as productive if the CDR3 had no stop codons and remained in frame with V and J, and every other rearrangement counted as non-productive. Following IMGT convention, CDR3 was defined as the stretch from the second conserved V-encoded cysteine to the conserved J-encoded phenylalanine. Sequences without an unambiguous match to a single V gene segment were excluded from the earlier analysis of about 600 of the donors. In an earlier analysis of a few hundred of the donors, V segments were called functional above 56.7% productive rearrangements and were called segregating when the between-donor standard deviation exceeded 5%. A statistical classification framework was built to diagnose cytomegalovirus status from the catalog of TCR beta chain sequences. V and J gene assignment, in a later analysis, came from comparing TCR nucleotide sequences with IMGT/GENE-DB human TR gene sequences. A later analysis assigned CDR3 sequences and most-parsimonious VDJ recombination scenarios with the TCRdist pipeline. A later analysis defined each TCR beta chain by its CDR3 amino acid sequence plus V-gene family, and excluded reads lacking a unique V-gene family. In a later analysis, a few hundred highly shared, low-generation-probability nucleotide sequences were removed to address suspected cross-contamination and a sequencing artifact. A later analysis calculated a clonal expansion index for each public chain from normalized within-repertoire ranks of inferred template counts. In a later analysis, generation probabilities were computed with a VDJ recombination model fitted to out-of-frame rearrangements, and the resulting probabilities were checked against IGoR. Hypergeometric tests were used in a later analysis to score TCR-TCR, TCR-HLA and TCR-CMV co-occurrence, with a repertoire-size bias correction applied to the TCR pairs. A later analysis estimated false discovery rates by permuting HLA or CMV assignments 20 times. In a later analysis, co-occurring TCRs were grouped using DBSCAN, and TCRdist sequence similarity was added for clustering within HLA-allele-positive subsets. Repertoires with fewer than 30,000 or more than 120,000 public chains were left out of co-occurrence clustering, as were five repertoires with anomalous nucleotide sharing. TCRdb re-hosts the immuneACCESS table, in-frame sequences only. Its copies lack some clones; in the studies checked, an unresolved V gene accounts for under half of them, and the cause for the rest is not known. V and J calls and clone size are those listed in that table; D and trimming were worked out from the DNA. Here the sample has around 180,000 clones; approximately 81% occur a single time. 1% of the sample is taken by the ten largest.

At the junction V is shortened by 3 bases and J by 6 bases, with 20 bases in between. The CDR3 contains 16 residues, cysteine and phenylalanine counted. This entry keeps only the CDR3 DNA: 48 bases, framed from base 1. Via the germline V gene (reference sequence), CDR1 is MNHEY and CDR2 SMNVEV. This clone was seen once. Its target antigen remains unknown. Nothing much larger sits one base from this clone, and base qualities are not available. This receptor was obtained from a boy younger than 10 in good health and CMV-seronegative. The chain is made from TRBV27 and TRBJ1-2, and the D gene may be TRBD1, 5 bases matching. Sequenced: PBMCs. CDR3 reads: CASSFNTGDQPDGYTF. The DNA reads as follows: TGTGCCAGCAGTTTCAACACGGGGGATCAACCGGATGGCTACACCTTC.